Listed here are 25 T cell receptor beta chains from one sample, sequenced in a study of blood T cells in healthy people across ages. Using a J-beta primer mix together with a sample-barcoded 5' primer, a second PCR was run for about 7 to 12 cycles. Each CDR3 protein is one row after TCRdb ran MiXCR on the 5' RACE reads. In the table there are approximately 1.5 million distinct CDR3 sequences, roughly 43% of which are singletons. Sequenced: blood. The receptors here all came from a woman under 30 in good health.

V usage is TRBV7-9 and J usage is TRBJ1-4; 7 positions match TRBD1. The CDR3 sequence is 13 residues long. Germline V gene data show CDR1 as SEHNR and CDR2 as FQNEAQ (reference sequence). Germline trimming cut 3 bases from V and 16 bases from J; bases unmatched to any gene: 11. The DNA of the CDR3 is TGTGCCAGCAGCTTCGAGGAGACAGGGAGTAAGTTTTTT. Amino acid sequence: CASSFEETGSKFF.

The chain links TRBV29-1 to TRBJ2-7; 9 bases match TRBD1. This CDR3 comprises 13 residues. Looked up from germline, CDR1 is SQVTM and CDR2 is ANQGSEA. Trimming cost V 5 bases and J 6 bases; bases outside gene matches: 8. The CDR3 loop is CSVSGQGPREQYF. CDR3 nucleotides: TGCAGCGTTTCAGGACAGGGGCCCCGCGAGCAGTACTTC.

This rearrangement joins TRBV27 to TRBJ2-1; 12 bases align to TRBD2. The germline gives CDR1 MNHEY, CDR2 SMNVEV (reference sequence). V lost 5 bases, J lost 11 bases, and 10 bases stayed unmatched. The CDR3 loop spans 15 amino acids. The DNA for the CDR3 is TGTGCCAGCAGTCCCCCCGGACTAGCGGGAATGAAGCAGTTCTTC. Translation: CASSPPGLAGMKQFF.

This chain's CDR3 is CATSGGLAGSYNEQFF. The CDR3 DNA sequence: TGTGCCACCAGTGGGGGCCTAGCGGGCTCCTACAATGAGCAGTTCTTC. J is TRBJ2-1 and V is TRBV24-1, with 8 nucleotides matching TRBD2. Germline values: CDR1 KGHDR, CDR2 SFDVKD. This CDR3 has 16 amino acids. Unmatched junction bases numbered 5, after V lost 5 bases and J lost 0 bases.

In this sample, this clonotype turned up once. J is TRBJ2-1 and V is TRBV29-1; no clear D gene. The CDR3 sequence is 12 residues long. Deletions cut 4 bases from V and 5 bases from J, with 9 bases between. The germline gives CDR1 SQVTM, CDR2 ANQGSEA. The CDR3 spells CSVGAPNNEQFF. The CDR3, as DNA: TGCAGCGTTGGGGCCCCAAACAATGAGCAGTTCTTC.

The chain couples TRBV27 to TRBJ1-1, with 11 bases lining up with TRBD1. This CDR3 is 14 amino acids long. V was clipped by 8 bases and J by 5 bases; unmatched bases: 7. The germline CDR1 and CDR2 sequences are MNHEY and SMNVEV (reference sequence). CDR3 sequence (DNA): TGTGCCAGCCAAGCCGGGACAGGGGGTACTGAAGCTTTCTTT. It is translated as CASQAGTGGTEAFF.

This clonotype was observed a few times. The V and J genes are TRBV14 and TRBJ2-3, with 8 bases identical to TRBD1. Germline trimming cut 4 bases from V and 3 bases from J; bases unmatched to any gene: 6. The CDR3 runs 15 residues. CDR1 is SGHDN, CDR2 FVKESK, per germline. This chain's CDR3 is CASSPGQVYTDTQYF. Here the CDR3 DNA reads TGTGCCAGCAGCCCGGGACAGGTCTATACAGATACGCAGTATTTT.

The V call is TRBV4-1, the J call TRBJ2-2; D remains unclear. The CDR3 has 15 amino acids. Germline values: CDR1 MGHRA, CDR2 YSYEKL. V was shortened by 4 bases and J by 5 bases, with 14 bases between the two germline ends. The CDR3 reads CASSRVTQRTGELFF. Here the CDR3 DNA reads TGCGCCAGCAGCCGGGTTACCCAAAGGACCGGGGAGCTGTTTTTT.

The chain has TRBV7-2 and TRBJ1-5; D is ambiguous. The CDR3 has 15 residues. The ends were cut back, 5 bases at V and 1 base at J, with 12 bases in the middle. Per the germline V gene, CDR1 is SGHTA and CDR2 is FQGNSA. This CDR3 is CASSLTGWSNQPQHF. The CDR3 DNA reads TGTGCCAGCAGCCTGACGGGCTGGAGCAATCAGCCCCAGCATTTT.

The J gene is TRBJ1-2, the V gene TRBV3-1; the D is unclear. Trimming stripped 0 bases from V and 5 bases from J, with 13 bases between. The germline V gene encodes CDR1 LGHDT and CDR2 YNNKEL (reference sequence). The CDR3 totals 15 residues. CDR3 amino acids: CASSQEYQRPYGYTF. In DNA form, the CDR3 reads TGTGCCAGCAGCCAAGAGTATCAAAGACCTTATGGCTACACCTTC.

This chain uses TRBV11-2 with TRBJ2-3; D gene unclear. The V end was cut by 6 bases, the J end by 5 bases, with 9 bases between. Germline V gene lookup returns CDR1 SGHAT and CDR2 FQNNGV. The length of the CDR3 is 12 residues. In DNA form, the CDR3 reads TGTGCCAGCAGAGCCGTTGGAGATACGCAGTATTTT. Its translation: CASRAVGDTQYF. Using reference TRBV11-2 and TRBJ2-3 for the parts outside the CDR3, the full variable domain is EAGVAQSPRYKIIEKRQSVAFWCNPISGHATLYWYQQILGQGPKLLIQFQNNGVVDDSQLPKDRFSAERLKGVDSTLKIQPAKLEDSAVYLCASRAVGDTQYFGPGTRLTVL.

The chain is built from TRBV19 and TRBJ2-7; tentative D call: TRBD2 (6 bases). V gave up 3 bases and J gave up 2 bases, with 8 bases separating them. CDR3 length: 13 amino acids. The V gene's germline CDR1 is LNHDA and CDR2 SQIVND (reference sequence). The CDR3 DNA reads TGTGCCAGTAGTATGCGGGGCGCCTACGAGCAGTACTTC. Residues: CASSMRGAYEQYF.

The V call is TRBV20-1, the J call TRBJ1-4; TRBD1 might be the D (6 bases). This CDR3 comprises 16 residues. CDR1 is DFQATT and CDR2 is SNEGSKA in the germline V gene (reference sequence). V lost 1 base, J lost 3 bases, and 15 bases lay in between. The CDR3 region is CSARVDGGEANEKLFF. Written as DNA, the CDR3 is TGCAGTGCTAGAGTGGATGGGGGCGAGGCTAATGAAAAACTGTTTTTT.

V gene TRBV2 combines with J gene TRBJ1-1; 7 nucleotides line up with TRBD1. Trimming removed 7 bases from V and 5 bases from J; junction bases left unmatched: 10. Germline V CDR1 and CDR2: SNHLY, FYNNEI. The CDR3 totals 14 residues. In DNA form, the CDR3 reads TGTGCCAGCACAAGGGACAGTCAAAGGACTGAAGCTTTCTTT. It encodes CASTRDSQRTEAFF. The whole variable domain, filled in from reference TRBV2 and TRBJ1-1, reads EPEVTQTPSHQVTQMGQEVILRCVPISNHLYFYWYRQILGQKVEFLVSFYNNEISEKSEIFDDQFSVERPDGSNFTLKIRSTKLEDSAMYFCASTRDSQRTEAFFGQGTRLTVV.

DNA of the CDR3: TGTGCCACCGAGTCGGGAGAGGGCGGGGTATACAATGAGCAGTTCTTC. Amino acid sequence: CATESGEGGVYNEQFF. The gene calls are TRBV12-3 or TRBV12-4 and TRBJ2-1; perhaps TRBD2 as D (6 bases). V was cut by 10 bases and J by 4 bases, with 23 bases left in between. This CDR3 is built from 16 residues.

The rearrangement joins TRBV10-3 to TRBJ2-3; 13 positions match TRBD2. V was clipped by 4 bases and J by 2 bases; unmatched bases: 6. The CDR3 spans 17 residues. The germline CDR1 and CDR2 sequences are ENHRY and SYGVKD. CDR3 nucleotide sequence: TGTGCCATCAGTGGACGCGGGACTAGCGGGATCACAGATACGCAGTATTTT. Residues: CAISGRGTSGITDTQYF.

This chain links TRBV29-1 with TRBJ2-7; 12 nucleotides align to TRBD1. The J segment lost 6 bases and the V segment lost 7 bases, leaving 4 bases of the junction unmatched. This CDR3 has 12 amino acids. Germline values: CDR1 SQVTM, CDR2 ANQGSEA. CDR3 DNA sequence: TGCAGCGGTGGGACAGGGGGCGCCGAGCAGTACTTC. Amino acids: CSGGTGGAEQYF.

In this sample, this clonotype turned up a few times. This sequence joins TRBV29-1 and TRBJ2-5; D not certain. The V and J ends lost 7 bases and 2 bases respectively, with 11 bases between them. The CDR3 is 12 amino acids. CDR1 is SQVTM, CDR2 ANQGSEA, per germline. CDR3: CSGETRQETQYF. CDR3 nucleotide sequence: TGCAGCGGAGAGACCAGACAAGAGACCCAGTACTTC.

The chain recombines TRBV27 with TRBJ1-5; a possible D gene is TRBD1 (6 bases). CDR1 and CDR2 from the germline V gene are MNHEY and SMNVEV (reference sequence). V lost 4 bases and J 7 bases, leaving 17 bases between the germline ends. This CDR3 region has 15 residues. The CDR3 loop is CASSSSPGAWQPQHF. In nucleotides, the CDR3 is TGTGCCAGCAGTTCCTCCCCGGGGGCCTGGCAGCCCCAGCATTTT.

V gene TRBV10-3 combines with J gene TRBJ2-6; 7 bases align to TRBD2. Trimming took 6 bases from V and 0 from J; bases not matched to a gene: 5. CDR3 length: 16 residues. CDR1 is ENHRY, CDR2 SYGVKD, per germline. CDR3 DNA: TGTGCCATCAGGGCGCGGGACTACTCTGGGGCCAACGTCCTGACTTTC. Its translation is CAIRARDYSGANVLTF.

The gene calls are TRBV10-3 and TRBJ2-4, with 15 bases lining up with TRBD2. The J call may not be correct, given that the DNA end is closer to TRBJ2-7. The CDR3 is 16 amino acids. Germline values: CDR1 ENHRY, CDR2 SYGVKD. The CDR3 bases are TGTGCCATCAGTGACTCCAGGACTAGCGGGAGGGTCGAGCAGTACTTC. Amino acid sequence: CAISDSRTSGRVEQYF.

V gene TRBV20-1 combines with J gene TRBJ1-5; TRBD1 might be the D (5 bases). The CDR3 spans 12 residues. CDR1 is DFQATT and CDR2 is SNEGSKA in the germline V gene (reference sequence). V was clipped by 4 bases and J by 5 bases, with 9 bases between them. CDR3 sequence reads: CSATGNDQPQHF. CDR3 nucleotides: TGCAGTGCTACAGGGAATGATCAGCCCCAGCATTTT.

The chain combines TRBV27 with TRBJ2-5, with D hard to call. The germline V gene has CDR1 MNHEY and CDR2 SMNVEV (reference sequence). The CDR3 contains 13 residues. V shed 0 bases and J shed 5 bases, with 7 bases lying between them. CDR3 amino acids: CASSLSVWETQYF. The CDR3 nucleotides read TGTGCCAGCAGTTTATCTGTCTGGGAGACCCAGTACTTC.

This clonotype came up a few times. The genes are TRBV7-2 and TRBJ2-7; 10 bases map to TRBD2. J was trimmed by 0 bases and V by 2 bases; bases with no gene match: 4. In germline, CDR1 is SGHTA, CDR2 FQGNSA. The CDR3 is made up of 16 amino acids. The CDR3 region has the DNA TGTGCCAGCAGCTTAACTAGCGGGGCCCCCTCCTACGAGCAGTACTTC. It encodes CASSLTSGAPSYEQYF.

In the case of this clonotype: A much larger clone lies one base from this, so it may be a read error. This rearrangement joins TRBV9 to TRBJ2-1; 7 nucleotides agree with TRBD1. CDR3 length: 13 amino acids. With 3 bases clipped from V and 10 bases from J, the junction kept 7 bases outside the gene matches. The germline CDR1 and CDR2 sequences are SGDLS and YYNGEE. CDR3 region: CASSGTGAYEQFF. CDR3 coding DNA: TGTGCCAGCAGCGGTACAGGGGCCTACGAGCAGTTCTTC.